This TCR beta chain is drawn from a study of shared clonotypes between healthy human individuals. Every subset had its genomic DNA shared out evenly among several immunoSEQ plates. The protocol was immunoSEQ multiplex PCR, while the TCRdb copy is restricted to in-frame clones and leaves out a portion. Of nearly 2 million clones listed, roughly 95% are singletons. As concerns this clone: What it binds is not known.

Naive CD8 cells lacked CD45RO and underwent positive selection for CCR7, leaving out terminally differentiated effector memory CD45RA+ cells. General study findings and limits: The naive CD4 repertoires of a few donors were compared, and approximately 5% of clonotypes were shared.

CDR3 length: 17 amino acids. The germline V gene encodes CDR1 LGHNA and CDR2 YSLEER. V lost 0 bases, J lost 1 base, and 8 bases stayed unmatched. This chain links TRBV4-3 with TRBJ2-7; 8 bases line up with TRBD2. This clonotype was sampled from a man aged 18 to 29 in good health. The sample consisted of naive CD8+ T cells sorted from blood. The CDR3, as DNA: TGCGCCAGCAGCCAAGACGGGGGGGGCGGAGGGTCCTACGAGCAGTACTTC. Translating it yields CASSQDGGGGGSYEQYF.